Each of the 9 T cell receptor beta chains below was sequenced from the same sample in a study of T cells in Graves' hyperthyroidism and ophthalmopathy (dated by TCRdb to about 2019). Libraries were made using multiplex PCR. Sequencing was carried out with an Illumina HiSeq 2000. Amplification of TCR beta CDR3 regions was carried out from RNA transcripts. For the first round of RT-PCR on the TCR CDR3, the HTBI primer set was used together with the Qiagen OneStep RT-PCR kit. TCRdb applied fastp at Q25 and MiXCR to the public reads, then kept only in-frame beta chains. Here each entry gathers all rows of one CDR3 protein and keeps the most common genes and DNA. This sample is represented by about 530,000 distinct CDR3 sequences; approximately 17% of them were singletons. Roughly 15% of the sample comes from the top ten. The sequenced material came from blood. These receptors were taken from a woman younger than 35 with Graves' ophthalmopathy.

In its sample, this clonotype was seen many times. The rearrangement joins TRBV10-3 to TRBJ2-1; 12 positions match TRBD2. The CDR3 spans 15 residues. V lost 4 bases to trimming and J lost 8 bases; unmatched junction nucleotides: 6. Germline CDR1 and CDR2: ENHRY and SYGVKD. CDR3 sequence (DNA): TGTGCCATCAGTGTCGGACTAGCGGGGCCGGATGAGCAGTTCTTC. It encodes CAISVGLAGPDEQFF.

This clonotype was observed a few times. This rearrangement joins TRBV9 to TRBJ1-1; 8 bases are a match to TRBD1. CDR1 is SGDLS and CDR2 is YYNGEE in the germline V gene. This CDR3 contains 18 residues. V was pared by 4 bases and J by 5 bases, with 19 bases of the junction left unmatched. The CDR3 spells CASSTVPPVDRGPTEAFF. The CDR3 DNA follows: TGTGCCAGCAGCACCGTGCCGCCGGTAGACAGGGGACCGACTGAAGCTTTCTTT.

This clonotype was recorded at least ten times. The chain combines TRBV29-1 with TRBJ2-3; 11 nucleotides align to TRBD2. With 3 bases clipped from V and 5 bases from J, the junction kept 7 bases outside the gene matches. Germline V gives CDR1 SQVTM, CDR2 ANQGSEA. The CDR3 loop spans 15 amino acids. The CDR3 region is CSVEGLAARVDTQYF. The CDR3 coding sequence is TGCAGCGTTGAGGGACTAGCGGCGAGGGTAGATACGCAGTATTTT.

This chain links TRBV5-6 with TRBJ2-2; 11 bases are shared with TRBD1. The CDR3 is made up of 16 amino acids. Germline V gene data show CDR1 as SGHDT and CDR2 as YYEEEE. V gave up 0 bases and J gave up 6 bases; unmatched junction bases: 4. The CDR3 DNA sequence: TGTGCCAGCAGCTTGGGAGGACAGGGGGCATCCGGGGAGCTGTTTTTT. This codes for CASSLGGQGASGELFF.

This clonotype was recorded at least ten times. The chain has TRBV28 and TRBJ1-2, with unresolved D. V lost 6 bases and J lost 4, with 9 bases in between. The CDR3 covers 12 residues. Germline-derived CDR1 and CDR2 are MDHEN and SYDVKM. In nucleotides, the CDR3 is TGTGCCAGCAGCTCCCCCCGCTATGGCTACACCTTC. Translated, it gives CASSSPRYGYTF.

Many counts were recorded for this clonotype. This chain connects TRBV24-1 to TRBJ2-1, with 16 bases matching TRBD2. Losses at the gene ends were 7 bases for V and 0 bases for J; bases not matched to a gene: 11. This CDR3 has 20 residues. Looked up from germline, CDR1 is KGHDR and CDR2 is SFDVKD. In DNA form, the CDR3 reads TGTGCCACCAGAGGTACCGGGACTAGCGGGAGGGCCAACTCCTACAATGAGCAGTTCTTC. Translating gives CATRGTGTSGRANSYNEQFF.

The chain employs TRBV7-9 and TRBJ1-1, with 7 nucleotides matching TRBD1. The CDR3 contains 16 residues. With 4 bases clipped from V and 3 bases from J, the junction kept 11 bases outside the gene matches. Germline assignment: CDR1 SEHNR and CDR2 FQNEAQ (reference sequence). In DNA, the CDR3 is TGTGCCAGCAGCTGGACAAAGACAGGGATGGACACTGAAGCTTTCTTT. Amino acids: CASSWTKTGMDTEAFF.

This clonotype appeared many times. This chain links TRBV7-3 with TRBJ2-3; possibly TRBD1 or TRBD2 for D (5 bases each). Looked up from germline, CDR1 is SGHTA and CDR2 is FQGTGA. V lost 1 base to trimming and J lost 1 base, with 12 bases between them. The CDR3 totals 16 residues. The CDR3 sequence is CASSLKEEGGTDTQYF. The CDR3 nucleotides read TGTGCCAGCAGCTTAAAGGAGGAAGGGGGCACAGATACGCAGTATTTT. The full variable domain, rest sourced from reference TRBV7-3 and TRBJ2-3, is GAGVSQTPSNKVTEKGKYVELRCDPISGHTALYWYRQSLGQGPEFLIYFQGTGAADDSGLPNDRFFAVRPEGSVSTLKIQRTERGDSAVYLCASSLKEEGGTDTQYFGPGTRLTVL.

The rearrangement links TRBV27 to TRBJ1-2; 7 nucleotides line up with TRBD1. CDR1 is MNHEY, CDR2 SMNVEV, per germline (reference sequence). V lost 6 bases and J lost 3; bases outside the gene matches: 7. This CDR3 has 14 amino acids. CDR3 DNA: TGTGCCAGCAGGACAATTACAGGGGACTATGGCTACACCTTC. This translates into CASRTITGDYGYTF.